This T cell receptor (beta chain) was sequenced in a study of T cells expressing NK-cell markers. Study-wide context: Source material for TCR beta repertoires consisted of sorted CD3+CD56+NKG2C+, CD3+CD56+NKG2C- and CD3+CD56-NKG2C+ T cells. Eight donors were sequenced, of whom seven were HCMV-seropositive, while the remaining one was HCMV-seronegative.

With UMIs, 5'RACE template switching was used to make TCR beta cDNA. TCRdb reprocessed the 5' RACE reads and stores each CDR3 protein as one record, lacking DNA. The sample has 550,000 to 600,000 distinct CDR3 sequences. Study findings and constraints: Dominance of the CD3+CD56-NKG2C+ fraction by these clonotypes also held in several donors.

CDR1 and CDR2 (germline): MNHEY, SMNVEV (reference sequence). This CDR3 is built from 16 residues. On this clonotype: Its target is not known.

Sample: blood T cells: a sorted CD56 or NKG2C T cell subset, CD4+ or CD8+ T cells, or bulk PBMC T cells (not recorded which). The V gene is TRBV27, the J gene TRBJ2-7; with no DNA, the TCRdb D assignment of TRBD2 cannot be verified. This receptor was identified in a man aged 18 to 35 in good health. CDR3 protein: CASSLRSGIPSYEQYF.